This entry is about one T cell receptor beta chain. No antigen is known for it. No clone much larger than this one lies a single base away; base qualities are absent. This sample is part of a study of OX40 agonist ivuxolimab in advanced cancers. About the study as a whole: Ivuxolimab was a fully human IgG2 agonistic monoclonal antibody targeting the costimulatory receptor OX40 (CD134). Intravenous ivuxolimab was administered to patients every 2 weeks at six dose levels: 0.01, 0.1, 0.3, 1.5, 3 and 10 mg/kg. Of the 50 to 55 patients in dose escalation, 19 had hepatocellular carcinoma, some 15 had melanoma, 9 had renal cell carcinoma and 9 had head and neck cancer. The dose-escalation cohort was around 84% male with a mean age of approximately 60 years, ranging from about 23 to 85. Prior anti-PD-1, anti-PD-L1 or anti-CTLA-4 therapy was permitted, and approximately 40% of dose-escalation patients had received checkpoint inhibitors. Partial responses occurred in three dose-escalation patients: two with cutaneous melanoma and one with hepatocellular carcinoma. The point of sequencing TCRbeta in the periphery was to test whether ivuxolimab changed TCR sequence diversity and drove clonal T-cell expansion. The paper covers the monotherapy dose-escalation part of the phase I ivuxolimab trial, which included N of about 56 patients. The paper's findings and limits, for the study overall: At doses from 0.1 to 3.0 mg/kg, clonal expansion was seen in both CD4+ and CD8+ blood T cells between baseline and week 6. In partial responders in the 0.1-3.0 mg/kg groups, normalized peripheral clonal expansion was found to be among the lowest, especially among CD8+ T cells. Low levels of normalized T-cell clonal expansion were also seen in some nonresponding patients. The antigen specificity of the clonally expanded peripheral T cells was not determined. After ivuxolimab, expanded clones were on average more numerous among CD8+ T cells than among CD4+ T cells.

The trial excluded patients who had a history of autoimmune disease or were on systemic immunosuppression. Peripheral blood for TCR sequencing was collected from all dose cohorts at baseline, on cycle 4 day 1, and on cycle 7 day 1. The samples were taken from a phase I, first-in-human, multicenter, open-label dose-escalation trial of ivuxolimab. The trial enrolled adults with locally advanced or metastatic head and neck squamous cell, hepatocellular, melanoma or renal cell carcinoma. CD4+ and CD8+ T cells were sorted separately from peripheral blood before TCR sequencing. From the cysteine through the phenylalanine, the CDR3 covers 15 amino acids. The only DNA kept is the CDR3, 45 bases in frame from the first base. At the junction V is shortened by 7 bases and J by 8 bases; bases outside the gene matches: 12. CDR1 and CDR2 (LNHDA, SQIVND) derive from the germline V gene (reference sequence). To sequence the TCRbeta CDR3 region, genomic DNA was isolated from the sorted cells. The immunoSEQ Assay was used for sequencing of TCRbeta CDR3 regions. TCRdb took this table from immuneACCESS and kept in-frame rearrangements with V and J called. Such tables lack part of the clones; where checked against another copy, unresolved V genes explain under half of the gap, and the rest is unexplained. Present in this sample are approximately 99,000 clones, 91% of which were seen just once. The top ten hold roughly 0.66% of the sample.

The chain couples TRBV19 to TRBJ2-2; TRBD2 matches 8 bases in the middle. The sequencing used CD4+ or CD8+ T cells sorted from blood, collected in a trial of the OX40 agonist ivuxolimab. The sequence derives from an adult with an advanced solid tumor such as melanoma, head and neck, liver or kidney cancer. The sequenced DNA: TGTGCCAGTAAAGCCCTAGCGGGCCCGGGGGGGGAGCTGTTTTTT. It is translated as CASKALAGPGGELFF. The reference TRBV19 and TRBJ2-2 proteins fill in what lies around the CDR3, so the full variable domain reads DGGITQSPKYLFRKEGQNVTLSCEQNLNHDAMYWYRQDPGQGLRLIYYSQIVNDFQKGDIAEGYSVSREKKESFPLTVTSAQKNPTAFYLCASKALAGPGGELFFGEGSRLTVL.